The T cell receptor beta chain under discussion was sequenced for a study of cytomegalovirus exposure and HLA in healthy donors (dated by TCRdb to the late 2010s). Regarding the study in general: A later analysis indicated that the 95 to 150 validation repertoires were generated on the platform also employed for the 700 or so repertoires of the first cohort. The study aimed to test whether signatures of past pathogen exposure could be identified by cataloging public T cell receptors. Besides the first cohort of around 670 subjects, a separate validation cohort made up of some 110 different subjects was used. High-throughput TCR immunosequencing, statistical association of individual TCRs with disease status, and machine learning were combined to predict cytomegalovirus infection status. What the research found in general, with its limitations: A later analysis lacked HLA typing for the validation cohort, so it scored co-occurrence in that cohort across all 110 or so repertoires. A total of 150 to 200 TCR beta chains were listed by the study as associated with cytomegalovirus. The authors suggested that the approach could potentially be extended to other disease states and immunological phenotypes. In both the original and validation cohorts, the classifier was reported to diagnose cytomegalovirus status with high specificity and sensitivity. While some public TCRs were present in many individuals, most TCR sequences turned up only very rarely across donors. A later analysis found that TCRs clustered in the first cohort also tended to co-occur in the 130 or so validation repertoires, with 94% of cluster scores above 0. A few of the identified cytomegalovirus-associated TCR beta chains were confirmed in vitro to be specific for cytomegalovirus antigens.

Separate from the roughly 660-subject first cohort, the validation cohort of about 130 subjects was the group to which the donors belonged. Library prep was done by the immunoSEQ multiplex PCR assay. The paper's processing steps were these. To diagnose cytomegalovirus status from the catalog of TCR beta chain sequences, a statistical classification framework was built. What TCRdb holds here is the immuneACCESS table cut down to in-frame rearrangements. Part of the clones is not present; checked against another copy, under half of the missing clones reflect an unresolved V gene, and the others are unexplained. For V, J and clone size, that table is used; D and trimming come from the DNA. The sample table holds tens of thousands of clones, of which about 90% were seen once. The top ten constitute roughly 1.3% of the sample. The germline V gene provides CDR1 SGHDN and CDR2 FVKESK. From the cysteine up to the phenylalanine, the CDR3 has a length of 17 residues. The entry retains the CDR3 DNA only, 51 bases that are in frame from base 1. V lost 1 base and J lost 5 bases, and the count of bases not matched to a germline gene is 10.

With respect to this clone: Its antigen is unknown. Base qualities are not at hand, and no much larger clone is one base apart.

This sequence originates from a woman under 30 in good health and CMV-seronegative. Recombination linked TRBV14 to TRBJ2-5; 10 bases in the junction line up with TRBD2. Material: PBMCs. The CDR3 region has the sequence CASSQVFQRGGGETQYF. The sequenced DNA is TGTGCCAGCAGCCAAGTATTTCAGCGGGGGGGCGGTGAGACCCAGTACTTC.